One sample yielded the 7 T cell receptor beta chains listed below, sequenced in a study of T cells in Graves' hyperthyroidism and ophthalmopathy. Amplified regions were TCR beta CDR3 sequences from RNA transcripts. RT-PCR in the first round (using the HTBI primer set) targeted the TCR CDR3. MiXCR was run by TCRdb on the multiplex PCR reads, yielding one entry per CDR3 protein. The sample lists fewer than 550,000 distinct CDR3 sequences, roughly 25% occurring once. The sequenced material came from blood. The receptors originated from a woman aged 25 to 39 with Graves' ophthalmopathy.

The CDR3 nucleotides read TGTGCCAGCTCATCAGAGGACCGCTACGAGCAGTACTTC. Residues: CASSSEDRYEQYF. J is TRBJ2-7 and V is TRBV18, with D unclear. This CDR3 is built from 13 residues. The germline V gene encodes CDR1 KGHSH and CDR2 LQKENI. V lost 5 bases and J lost 3, with 11 bases in between.

This sequence joins TRBV7-6 and TRBJ2-2, with no clear D. Germline V gene data show CDR1 as SGHVS and CDR2 as FNYEAQ. V lost 5 bases, J lost 1 base, and 14 bases lay in between. The CDR3 totals 16 residues. The CDR3 protein is CASSPDIPGNTGELFF. In DNA, the CDR3 is TGTGCCAGCAGCCCTGACATCCCCGGGAACACCGGGGAGCTGTTTTTT.

V and J are TRBV20-1 and TRBJ2-2; TRBD2 agrees at 7 bases. Germline V gives CDR1 DFQATT, CDR2 SNEGSKA (reference sequence). The CDR3 is 15 residues long. The junction had 5 bases not matched to a gene; V was cut back by 1 base and J by 3 bases. CDR3 in amino acids: CSARAGGFYTGELFF. The CDR3 DNA reads TGCAGTGCTAGAGCGGGGGGATTCTACACCGGGGAGCTGTTTTTT.

The chain is built from TRBV6-1 and TRBJ2-7; the match to TRBD2 covers 9 bases. The CDR3 is 14 residues long. CDR1 and CDR2 from the germline V gene are MNHNS and SASEGT. V lost 8 bases, J lost 5 bases, and 10 bases stayed unmatched. Here the CDR3 DNA reads TGTGCCAGCTCACCAGTAGCGGGGGTTCACGAGCAGTACTTC. Translating gives CASSPVAGVHEQYF.

V gene TRBV6-2 or TRBV6-3 combines with J gene TRBJ1-2; 9 nucleotides line up with TRBD1. The germline CDR1 and CDR2 sequences are MNHEY and SVGEGT. The CDR3 spans 15 residues. V was clipped by 2 bases and J by 6 bases; unmatched bases: 7. CDR3 sequence reads: CASSYPGQGTDGYTF. In DNA form, the CDR3 reads TGTGCCAGCAGTTACCCGGGACAGGGCACTGATGGCTACACCTTC.

V and J are TRBV20-1 and TRBJ2-7; 7 bases agree with TRBD2. Germline V lookup: CDR1 DFQATT, CDR2 SNEGSKA (reference sequence). The V gene end was trimmed by 2 bases and the J gene end by 2 bases; junction bases not matched to a gene: 6. This CDR3 is built from 14 residues. CDR3 sequence (DNA): TGCAGTGCTAGATCCGGGGGGTCCCCCTACGAGCAGTACTTC. Residues: CSARSGGSPYEQYF.

This clonotype appeared a few times. V usage is TRBV29-1 and J usage is TRBJ1-3, with D possibly being TRBD1 (6 bases). This CDR3 is 16 amino acids long. Germline V gene data show CDR1 as SQVTM and CDR2 as ANQGSEA. Trimming took off 0 bases at V and 0 bases at J, with 12 bases between the two ends. CDR3 in DNA: TGCAGCGTTGAAGATCTGAGGGGGGACTCTGGAAACACCATATATTTT. Its translation is CSVEDLRGDSGNTIYF.